These 24 T cell receptor beta chains came from one sample sequenced in a study of pediatric ulcerative colitis (dated by TCRdb to the late 2010s). To prepare the library, the immunoSEQ multiplex PCR assay was applied. Held by TCRdb, this immuneACCESS table contains in-frame sequences only and omits some clones. Under half of the omission traces to an unresolved V gene where checked; the cause of the rest is unknown. Counted in this sample were tens of thousands of clones; 71% of them appeared once. Roughly a sixth of the sample lies in the top ten. During colonoscopy, one to two pinch biopsies were obtained from the rectum for research purposes. Specimen: gut tissue. The receptors were sampled from a boy between 10 and 17 years old with severe ulcerative colitis.

CDR3 residues: CASSPGVSGNNEQFF. The DNA of the CDR3 is TGTGCCAGCAGCCCAGGGGTTAGCGGGAACAATGAGCAGTTCTTC. This chain uses TRBV11-1 with TRBJ2-1, with 8 bases matching TRBD2. Looked up from germline, CDR1 is SGHAT and CDR2 is FQDESV (reference sequence). The CDR3 is 15 amino acids. Trimming took 5 bases from V and 5 from J; bases not matched to a gene: 8.

The chain joins TRBV19 to TRBJ1-6; TRBD1 matches 9 bases. This CDR3 spans 16 amino acids. Germline-derived CDR1 and CDR2 are LNHDA and SQIVND (reference sequence). V lost 5 bases, J lost 4 bases, and 6 bases stayed unmatched. CDR3 in DNA: TGTGCCAGTAGTCTAACAGGGGGCGGTTATAATTCACCCCTCCACTTT. It specifies CASSLTGGGYNSPLHF. Together with reference TRBV19 and TRBJ1-6, the CDR3 gives the full variable domain: DGGITQSPKYLFRKEGQNVTLSCEQNLNHDAMYWYRQDPGQGLRLIYYSQIVNDFQKGDIAEGYSVSREKKESFPLTVTSAQKNPTAFYLCASSLTGGGYNSPLHFGNGTRLTVT.

The chain joins TRBV5-1 to TRBJ2-6; 7 nucleotides match TRBD1. The CDR3 is 18 residues long. V shed 4 bases and J 0 bases; nucleotides not matched to a gene: 10. Germline V gives CDR1 SGHRS, CDR2 YFSETQ. CDR3 loop: CASSPTGAEPSGANVLTF. CDR3 DNA sequence: TGCGCCAGCAGCCCCACAGGGGCCGAACCCTCTGGGGCCAACGTCCTGACTTTC. Based on the CDR3 plus reference TRBV5-1 and TRBJ2-6, the full variable domain is KAGVTQTPRYLIKTRGQQVTLSCSPISGHRSVSWYQQTPGQGLQFLFEYFSETQRNKGNFPGRFSGRQFSNSRSEMNVSTLELGDSALYLCASSPTGAEPSGANVLTFGAGSRLTVL.

The V gene is TRBV7-2, the J gene TRBJ2-3; D remains unclear. The germline V gene has CDR1 SGHTA and CDR2 FQGNSA. V lost 7 bases to trimming and J lost 6 bases, with 8 bases between them. This CDR3 is built from 11 residues. The DNA for the CDR3 is TGTGCCAGCAATGTCCTGGATACGCAGTATTTT. Its protein is CASNVLDTQYF.

The genes are TRBV6-5 and TRBJ1-1; no firm D call. The V end lost 0 bases, the J end lost 8 bases, and 16 bases lay between the germline ends. This CDR3 has 15 amino acids. The V gene's germline CDR1 is MNHEY and CDR2 SVGAGI. CDR3 nucleotide sequence: TGTGCCAGCAGTTACTCTGCGGGTGCACTGAAAGAAGCTTTCTTT. Translated: CASSYSAGALKEAFF.

This chain uses TRBV5-3 with TRBJ1-6; D is perhaps TRBD1 (5 bases). TRBV5-3 is assigned to the ORF class and has an uncertain function. The CDR3 is 14 residues long. V was clipped by 4 bases and J by 8 bases, with 13 bases between them. DNA for the CDR3: TGTGCCAGAAGCCACTGCAGGGATCATTCACCCCTCCACTTT. This codes for CARSHCRDHSPLHF.

The V and J genes are TRBV7-9 and TRBJ2-7; no definite D call. Trimming took 5 bases from V and 0 from J, leaving 5 bases between them. The CDR3 totals 12 residues. CDR1 SEHNR and CDR2 FQNEAQ come from the germline V gene (reference sequence). CDR3 DNA: TGTGCCAGCAGCCCCTCCTCCTACGAGCAGTACTTC. It specifies CASSPSSYEQYF.

The J gene is TRBJ2-7, the V gene TRBV5-6, with D perhaps TRBD1 (5 bases). The CDR3 has 14 residues. V lost 3 bases, J lost 4 bases, and 14 bases lay in between. The germline V gene has CDR1 SGHDT and CDR2 YYEEEE. As DNA, the CDR3 is TGTGCCAGCAGCTCAGGGTACCTTATTTACGAGCAGTACTTC. Translation: CASSSGYLIYEQYF. Combining the CDR3 with reference TRBV5-6 and TRBJ2-7 gives the whole variable domain DAGVTQSPTHLIKTRGQQVTLRCSPKSGHDTVSWYQQALGQGPQFIFQYYEEEERQRGNFPDRFSGHQFPNYSSELNVNALLLGDSALYLCASSSGYLIYEQYFGPGTRLTVT.

This clone is labeled large. The V and J genes are TRBV19 and TRBJ2-7, with TRBD1 identical over 9 bases. From germline, CDR1 is LNHDA and CDR2 SQIVND (reference sequence). The ends lost 1 base at V and 3 bases at J; junction bases unmatched: 7. The length of the CDR3 is 16 residues. The CDR3 DNA sequence: TGTGCCAGTAGTATAGCCCTTCCGGGACAGGGCTACGAGCAGTACTTC. Translation gives CASSIALPGQGYEQYF.

The CDR3 reads CASSEAHPYSNQPQHF. Here the CDR3 DNA reads TGCGCCAGCAGTGAGGCTCACCCCTATAGCAATCAGCCCCAGCATTTT. The V call is TRBV10-2, the J call TRBJ1-5; D call uncertain. The CDR3 runs 16 residues. Germline CDR1 WSHSY, CDR2 SAAADI. V lost 2 bases and J 0 bases, leaving 11 bases between the germline ends.

The V gene is TRBV6-6, the J gene TRBJ1-6; 7 nucleotides agree with TRBD1. CDR1 and CDR2 (germline): MNHNY, SVGAGI (reference sequence). V shed 5 bases and J 7 bases; nucleotides not matched to a gene: 5. The CDR3 extends over 14 amino acids. CDR3 residues: CASSQTGVNSPLHF. CDR3 in DNA: TGTGCCAGCAGTCAAACAGGGGTCAATTCACCCCTCCACTTT.

As for this clone: An end of the junction does not agree with germline; a read error may underlie this. The J gene is TRBJ2-1, the V gene TRBV25-1, with D unclear. Germline CDR1 and CDR2: MGHDK and SYGVNS. The length of the CDR3 is 18 residues. Here the CDR3 DNA reads TGTGCCAGCAGTCCTTCACCGCGACCCCGTAGCTCCTACAGTGAGCTGTTCTTC. Translated, it gives CASSPSPRPRSSYSELFF.

The genes are TRBV7-9 and TRBJ2-5; D possibly corresponds to TRBD2 (6 bases). Trimming pared 3 bases from V and 1 base from J, leaving 6 bases between. Looked up from germline, CDR1 is SEHNR and CDR2 is FQNEAQ (reference sequence). This CDR3 spans 13 amino acids. CDR3 region: CASSFGGQETQYF. In DNA form, the CDR3 reads TGTGCCAGCAGCTTCGGGGGCCAAGAGACCCAGTACTTC.

The CDR3 is CAWIRPTVNTEAFF. The CDR3 DNA sequence: TGTGCCTGGATCCGACCCACAGTTAACACTGAAGCTTTCTTT. The chain has TRBV30 and TRBJ1-1; no firm D call. This CDR3 region has 14 residues. Trimming shortened V by 4 bases and J by 2 bases, and 14 bases separated the two germline ends. Germline V gene data show CDR1 as GTSNPN and CDR2 as SVGIG (reference sequence). Full variable domain (outside the CDR3, taken from reference TRBV30 and TRBJ1-1): SQTIHQWPATLVQPVGSPLSLECTVEGTSNPNLYWYRQAAGRGLQLLFYSVGIGQISSEVPQNLSASRPQDRQFILSSKKLLLSDSGFYLCAWIRPTVNTEAFFGQGTRLTVV.

The V gene is TRBV27, the J gene TRBJ1-4; the D is unclear. The CDR3 length is 15 residues. Germline lookup yields CDR1 MNHEY and CDR2 SMNVEV (reference sequence). Between the trimmed V and J ends, which lost 6 bases and 10 bases, there was a span of 21 bases. In nucleotides, the CDR3 is TGTGCCAGCAGCTATGACGTTGCTGGGTCTGGAAAACTGTTTTTT. Amino acids: CASSYDVAGSGKLFF.

The chain links TRBV7-8 to TRBJ2-5; 8 positions match TRBD2. Germline CDR1 and CDR2: SGHVS and FQNEAQ. The V segment lost 6 bases and the J segment 5 bases; nucleotides outside the gene matches: 14. The CDR3 length is 16 residues. As DNA, the CDR3 is TGTGCCAGCAGAGCGCGGACTAGCTCACCGCGGGAGACCCAGTACTTC. Translating gives CASRARTSSPRETQYF.

V usage is TRBV6-5 and J usage is TRBJ1-2; D gene ambiguous. The germline V and J ends were trimmed by 0 bases and 4 bases, with 12 bases remaining between them. This CDR3 comprises 15 residues. Germline loops: CDR1 MNHEY, CDR2 SVGAGI. DNA of the CDR3: TGTGCCAGCAGTTACTCGCCGGGTAGACTCTATGGCTACACCTTC. It yields the protein CASSYSPGRLYGYTF.

V is TRBV7-2 and J is TRBJ2-5; perhaps TRBD2 as D (5 bases). V shed 6 bases and J shed 5 bases, with 16 bases lying between them. The germline CDR1 and CDR2 sequences are SGHTA and FQGNSA. The CDR3 contains 14 residues. CDR3 coding DNA: TGTGCCAGCAGTTACGATTCGGGGTTGGAGACCCAGTACTTC. This encodes CASSYDSGLETQYF.

V and J are TRBV6-6 and TRBJ1-1, with D unresolved. The V end was cut by 2 bases, the J end by 4 bases, with 11 bases between. Germline V gene lookup returns CDR1 MNHNY and CDR2 SVGAGI (reference sequence). CDR3 length: 14 amino acids. The DNA of the CDR3 is TGTGCCAGCAGTTACGGGATGGAAGGCACTGAAGCTTTCTTT. Protein product: CASSYGMEGTEAFF.

This clone was detected only a few times. V usage is TRBV5-1 and J usage is TRBJ2-1; D is perhaps TRBD2 (5 bases). Trimming left V 0 bases short and J 6 bases short, with 13 bases between. From germline, CDR1 is SGHRS and CDR2 YFSETQ. CDR3 length: 15 amino acids. CDR3 DNA sequence: TGCGCCAGCAGCTTGGAAGGGAGACCCCTCAATGAGCAGTTCTTC. Its translation is CASSLEGRPLNEQFF. The variable domain in full, with the rest retrieved from reference TRBV5-1 and TRBJ2-1, is KAGVTQTPRYLIKTRGQQVTLSCSPISGHRSVSWYQQTPGQGLQFLFEYFSETQRNKGNFPGRFSGRQFSNSRSEMNVSTLELGDSALYLCASSLEGRPLNEQFFGPGTRLTVL.

The V and J genes are TRBV7-2 and TRBJ1-2; D not resolved. Germline-derived CDR1 and CDR2 are SGHTA and FQGNSA. The CDR3 totals 13 residues. V was clipped by 0 bases and J by 5 bases, with 7 bases between them. CDR3 bases: TGTGCCAGCAGCTTAGCGGGAGGATATGGCTACACCTTC. As protein: CASSLAGGYGYTF.

The rearrangement uses TRBV5-6 and TRBJ2-7; D remains unclear. The CDR3 length is 16 residues. Germline V gene sequence: CDR1 SGHDT, CDR2 YYEEEE. V lost 1 base and J 2 bases, leaving 16 bases between the germline ends. CDR3 coding DNA: TGTGCCAGCAGCTTGTTTGGGCCCGGACGGACCTACGAGCAGTACTTC. This gives the protein CASSLFGPGRTYEQYF.

The V call is TRBV7-2, the J call TRBJ2-1; D is unclear. The CDR3 runs to 13 residues. Germline CDR1 SGHTA, CDR2 FQGNSA. Trimming removed 0 bases at V and 3 bases at J, with 3 bases between. CDR3 nucleotides: TGTGCCAGCAGCTTAGCTATCTACAATGAGCAGTTCTTC. Protein product: CASSLAIYNEQFF.

The CDR3 here is CATRGDYGYTF. As DNA, the CDR3 is TGTGCCACCAGGGGGGACTATGGCTACACCTTC. This chain joins TRBV28 and TRBJ1-2; 7 nucleotides agree with TRBD1. J gave up 3 bases and V 10 bases, and 2 bases lay outside the gene matches. The CDR3 is 11 residues long. Germline V CDR1 and CDR2: MDHEN, SYDVKM.